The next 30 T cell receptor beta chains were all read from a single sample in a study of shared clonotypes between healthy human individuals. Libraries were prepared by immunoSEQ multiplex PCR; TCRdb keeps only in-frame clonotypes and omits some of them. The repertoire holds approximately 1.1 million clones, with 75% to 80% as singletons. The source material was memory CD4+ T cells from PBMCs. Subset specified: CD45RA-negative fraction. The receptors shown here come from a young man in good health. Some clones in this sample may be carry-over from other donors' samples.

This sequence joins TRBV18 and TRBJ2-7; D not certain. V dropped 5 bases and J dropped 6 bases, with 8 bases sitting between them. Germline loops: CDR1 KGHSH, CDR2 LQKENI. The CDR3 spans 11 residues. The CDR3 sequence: CASSERGEQYF. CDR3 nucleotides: TGTGCCAGCTCAGAAAGAGGCGAGCAGTACTTC. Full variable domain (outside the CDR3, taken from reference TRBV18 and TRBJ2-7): NAGVMQNPRHLVRRRGQEARLRCSPMKGHSHVYWYRQLPEEGLKFMVYLQKENIIDESGMPKERFSAEFPKEGPSILRIQQVVRGDSAAYFCASSERGEQYFGPGTRLTVT.

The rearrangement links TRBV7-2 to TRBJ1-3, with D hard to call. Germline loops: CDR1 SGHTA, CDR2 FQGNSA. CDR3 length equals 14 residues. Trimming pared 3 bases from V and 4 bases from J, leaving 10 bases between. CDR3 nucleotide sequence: TGTGCCAGCAGCTTCGTGGCCCAAGGAAACACCATATATTTT. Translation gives CASSFVAQGNTIYF.

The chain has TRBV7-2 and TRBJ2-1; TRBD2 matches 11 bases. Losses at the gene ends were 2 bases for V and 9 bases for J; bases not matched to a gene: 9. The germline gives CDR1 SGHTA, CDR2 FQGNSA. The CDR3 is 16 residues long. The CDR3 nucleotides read TGTGCCAGCAGCTTAAGGCTAGCGGGAGGCCCTAGTGAGCAGTTCTTC. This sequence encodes CASSLRLAGGPSEQFF. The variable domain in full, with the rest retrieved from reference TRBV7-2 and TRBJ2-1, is GAGVSQSPSNKVTEKGKDVELRCDPISGHTALYWYRQSLGQGLEFLIYFQGNSAPDKSGLPSDRFSAERTGGSVSTLTIQRTQQEDSAVYLCASSLRLAGGPSEQFFGPGTRLTVL.

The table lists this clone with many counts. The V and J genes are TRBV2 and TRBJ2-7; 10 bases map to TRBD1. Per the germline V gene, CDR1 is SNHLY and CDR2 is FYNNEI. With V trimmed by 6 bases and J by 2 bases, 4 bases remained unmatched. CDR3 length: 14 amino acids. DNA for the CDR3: TGTGCCAGCAGGGACAGGGGGAGGACCTACGAGCAGTACTTC. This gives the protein CASRDRGRTYEQYF.

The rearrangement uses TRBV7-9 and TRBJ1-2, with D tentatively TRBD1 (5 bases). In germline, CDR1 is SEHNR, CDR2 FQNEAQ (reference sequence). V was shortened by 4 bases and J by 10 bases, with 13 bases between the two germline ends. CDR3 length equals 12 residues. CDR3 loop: CASSYDRNDYTF. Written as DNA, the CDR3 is TGTGCCAGCAGCTACGACAGAAACGACTACACCTTC.

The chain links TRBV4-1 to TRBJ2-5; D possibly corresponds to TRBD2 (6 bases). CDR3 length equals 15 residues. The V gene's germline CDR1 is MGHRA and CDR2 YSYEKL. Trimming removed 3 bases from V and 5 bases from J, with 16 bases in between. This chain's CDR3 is CASSQEGLPGETQYF. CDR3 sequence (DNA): TGCGCCAGCAGCCAGGAGGGACTCCCGGGGGAGACCCAGTACTTC.

CDR3 nucleotides: TGTGCCATCAGTGAGTCAACAGCAGATACGCAGTATTTT. Amino acids: CAISESTADTQYF. The chain has TRBV10-3 and TRBJ2-3; D is unresolved. The ends were cut back, 0 bases at V and 4 bases at J, with 5 bases in the middle. This CDR3 is 13 amino acids long. CDR1 and CDR2 from the germline V gene are ENHRY and SYGVKD.

Here the CDR3 reads CASRPSQGPRKQYF. The CDR3 DNA reads as TGTGCCAGCAGGCCGTCACAGGGGCCCCGGAAGCAGTACTTC. The chain couples TRBV28 to TRBJ2-7; the match to TRBD1 covers 7 bases. The CDR3 length is 14 residues. With 6 bases clipped from V and 8 bases from J, the junction kept 13 bases outside the gene matches. CDR1 is MDHEN, CDR2 SYDVKM, per germline.

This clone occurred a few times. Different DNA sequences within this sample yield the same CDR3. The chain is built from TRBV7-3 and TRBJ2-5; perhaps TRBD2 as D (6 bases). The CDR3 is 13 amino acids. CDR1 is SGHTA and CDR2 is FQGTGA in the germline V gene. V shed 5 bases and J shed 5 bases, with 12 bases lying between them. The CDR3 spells CASSLNRGETQYF. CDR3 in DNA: TGTGCCAGCAGCCTAAATCGGGGGGAGACCCAGTACTTC. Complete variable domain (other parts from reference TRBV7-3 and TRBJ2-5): GAGVSQTPSNKVTEKGKYVELRCDPISGHTALYWYRQSLGQGPEFLIYFQGTGAADDSGLPNDRFFAVRPEGSVSTLKIQRTERGDSAVYLCASSLNRGETQYFGPGTRLLVL.

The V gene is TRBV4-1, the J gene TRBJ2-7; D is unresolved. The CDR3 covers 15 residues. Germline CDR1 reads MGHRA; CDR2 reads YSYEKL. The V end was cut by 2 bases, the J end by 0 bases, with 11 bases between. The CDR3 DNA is TGCGCCAGCAGCCAATCCGAAACAGTCTCCTACGAGCAGTACTTC. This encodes CASSQSETVSYEQYF.

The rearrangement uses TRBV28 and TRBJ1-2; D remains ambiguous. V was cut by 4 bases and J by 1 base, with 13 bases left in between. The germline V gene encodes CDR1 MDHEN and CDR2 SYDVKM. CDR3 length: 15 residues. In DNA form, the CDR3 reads TGTGCCAGCAGTTCGTCGGGGAGAGTTAACTATGGCTACACCTTC. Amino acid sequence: CASSSSGRVNYGYTF.

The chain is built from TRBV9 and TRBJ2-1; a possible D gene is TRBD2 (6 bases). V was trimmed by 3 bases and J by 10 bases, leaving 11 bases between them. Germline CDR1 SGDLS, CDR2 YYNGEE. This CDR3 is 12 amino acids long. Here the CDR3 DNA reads TGTGCCAGCAGCGCGGGACGGGGGGAGCAGTTCTTC. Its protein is CASSAGRGEQFF.

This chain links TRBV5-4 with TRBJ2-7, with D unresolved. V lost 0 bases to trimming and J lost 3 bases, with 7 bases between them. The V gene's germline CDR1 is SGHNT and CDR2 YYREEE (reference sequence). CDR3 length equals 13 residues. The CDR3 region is CASSLGHIYEQYF. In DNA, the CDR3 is TGTGCCAGCAGCTTGGGTCACATCTACGAGCAGTACTTC.

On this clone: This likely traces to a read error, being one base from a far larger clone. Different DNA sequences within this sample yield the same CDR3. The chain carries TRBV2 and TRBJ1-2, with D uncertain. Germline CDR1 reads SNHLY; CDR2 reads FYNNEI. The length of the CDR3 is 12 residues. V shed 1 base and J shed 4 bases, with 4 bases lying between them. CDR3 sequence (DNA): TGTGCCAGCAGTGAAGGGGGCTATGGCTACACCTTC. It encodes CASSEGGYGYTF. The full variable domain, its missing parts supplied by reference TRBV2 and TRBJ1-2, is EPEVTQTPSHQVTQMGQEVILRCVPISNHLYFYWYRQILGQKVEFLVSFYNNEISEKSEIFDDQFSVERPDGSNFTLKIRSTKLEDSAMYFCASSEGGYGYTFGSGTRLTVV.

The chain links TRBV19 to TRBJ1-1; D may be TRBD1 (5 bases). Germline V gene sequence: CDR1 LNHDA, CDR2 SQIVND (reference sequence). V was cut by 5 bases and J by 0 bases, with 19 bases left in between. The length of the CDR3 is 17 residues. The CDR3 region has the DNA TGTGCCAGTAGTCCGCCTGCCAGAGGGGTAATGAACACTGAAGCTTTCTTT. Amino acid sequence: CASSPPARGVMNTEAFF.

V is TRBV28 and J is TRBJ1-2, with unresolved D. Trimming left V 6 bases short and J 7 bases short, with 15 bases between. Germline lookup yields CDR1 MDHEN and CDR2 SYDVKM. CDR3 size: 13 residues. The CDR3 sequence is CASSPGEYGGYTF. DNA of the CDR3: TGTGCCAGCAGCCCCGGGGAGTACGGTGGCTACACCTTC.

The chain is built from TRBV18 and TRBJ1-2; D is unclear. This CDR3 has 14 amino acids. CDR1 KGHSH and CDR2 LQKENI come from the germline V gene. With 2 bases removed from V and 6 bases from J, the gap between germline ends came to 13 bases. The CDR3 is CASSPATSFNGYTF. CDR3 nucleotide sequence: TGTGCCAGCTCACCAGCGACGTCCTTCAATGGCTACACCTTC.

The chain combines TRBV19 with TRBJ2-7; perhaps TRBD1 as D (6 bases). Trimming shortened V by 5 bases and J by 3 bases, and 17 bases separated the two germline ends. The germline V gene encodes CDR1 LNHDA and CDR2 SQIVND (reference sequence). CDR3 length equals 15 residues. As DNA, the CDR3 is TGTGCCAGTAGTTTTGGACAGACGGGAATCTACGAGCAGTACTTC. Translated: CASSFGQTGIYEQYF.

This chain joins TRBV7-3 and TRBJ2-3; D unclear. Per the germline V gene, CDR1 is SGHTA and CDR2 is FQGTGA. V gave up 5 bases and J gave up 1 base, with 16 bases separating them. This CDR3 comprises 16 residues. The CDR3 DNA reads TGTGCCAGCAGCCCGTCGGCCACCAGCGGCACAGATACGCAGTATTTT. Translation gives CASSPSATSGTDTQYF.

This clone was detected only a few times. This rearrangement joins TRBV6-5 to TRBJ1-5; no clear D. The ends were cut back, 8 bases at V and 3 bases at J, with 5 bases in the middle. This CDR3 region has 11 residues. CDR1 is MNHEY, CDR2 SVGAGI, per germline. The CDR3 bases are TGTGCCAGCGGGTTCAATCAGCCCCAGCATTTT. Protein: CASGFNQPQHF.

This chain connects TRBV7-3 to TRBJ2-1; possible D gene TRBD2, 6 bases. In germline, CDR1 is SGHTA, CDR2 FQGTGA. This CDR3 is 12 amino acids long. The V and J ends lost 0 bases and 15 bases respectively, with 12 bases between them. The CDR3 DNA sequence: TGTGCCAGCAGCTTAACTTGGAGGGATGGGTTCTTC. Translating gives CASSLTWRDGFF. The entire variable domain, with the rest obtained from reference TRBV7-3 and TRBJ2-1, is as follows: GAGVSQTPSNKVTEKGKYVELRCDPISGHTALYWYRQSLGQGPEFLIYFQGTGAADDSGLPNDRFFAVRPEGSVSTLKIQRTERGDSAVYLCASSLTWRDGFFGPGTRLTVL.

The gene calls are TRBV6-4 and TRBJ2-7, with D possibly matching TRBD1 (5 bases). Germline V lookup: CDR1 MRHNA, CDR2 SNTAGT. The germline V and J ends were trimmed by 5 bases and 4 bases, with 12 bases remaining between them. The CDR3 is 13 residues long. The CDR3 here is CASSPGWGYEQYF. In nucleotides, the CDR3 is TGTGCCAGCAGTCCAGGGTGGGGATACGAGCAGTACTTC.

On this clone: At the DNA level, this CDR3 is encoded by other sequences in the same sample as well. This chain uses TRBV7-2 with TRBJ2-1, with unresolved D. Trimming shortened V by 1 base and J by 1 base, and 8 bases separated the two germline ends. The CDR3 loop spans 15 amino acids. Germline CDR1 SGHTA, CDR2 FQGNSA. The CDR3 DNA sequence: TGTGCCAGCAGCTTAGTGGCAGATTCCTACAATGAGCAGTTCTTC. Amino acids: CASSLVADSYNEQFF.

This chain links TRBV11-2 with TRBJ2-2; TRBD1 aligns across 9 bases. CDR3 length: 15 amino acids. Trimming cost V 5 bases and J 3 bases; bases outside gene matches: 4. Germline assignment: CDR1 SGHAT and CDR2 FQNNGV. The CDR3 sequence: CASSLDRGYTGELFF. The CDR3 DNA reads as TGTGCCAGCAGCCTCGACAGGGGGTACACCGGGGAGCTGTTTTTT.

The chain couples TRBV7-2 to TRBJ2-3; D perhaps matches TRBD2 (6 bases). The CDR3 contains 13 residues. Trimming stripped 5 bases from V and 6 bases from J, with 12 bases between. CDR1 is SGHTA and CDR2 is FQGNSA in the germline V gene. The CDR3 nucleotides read TGTGCCAGCAGCCCGGCCGCGGGGGATACGCAGTATTTT. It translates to CASSPAAGDTQYF.

CDR3 sequence: CASSFKMYTEAFF. CDR3 bases: TGTGCCAGCAGCTTTAAAATGTACACTGAAGCTTTCTTT. The chain links TRBV7-9 to TRBJ1-1; D is undetermined. This CDR3 contains 13 residues. Germline V gene data show CDR1 as SEHNR and CDR2 as FQNEAQ (reference sequence). Trimming shortened V by 3 bases and J by 3 bases, and 8 bases separated the two germline ends.

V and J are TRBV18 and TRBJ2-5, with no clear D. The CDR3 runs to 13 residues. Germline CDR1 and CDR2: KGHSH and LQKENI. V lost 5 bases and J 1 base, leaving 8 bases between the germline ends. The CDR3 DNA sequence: TGTGCCAGCTCAGACGCCCTCCAAGAGACCCAGTACTTC. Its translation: CASSDALQETQYF.

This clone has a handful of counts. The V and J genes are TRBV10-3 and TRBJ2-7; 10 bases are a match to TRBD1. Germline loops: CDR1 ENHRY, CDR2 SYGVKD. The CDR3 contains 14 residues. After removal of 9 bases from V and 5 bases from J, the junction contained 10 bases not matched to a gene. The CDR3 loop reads CAISQWDRGNEQYF. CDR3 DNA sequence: TGTGCCATTTCGCAGTGGGACAGGGGTAACGAGCAGTACTTC.

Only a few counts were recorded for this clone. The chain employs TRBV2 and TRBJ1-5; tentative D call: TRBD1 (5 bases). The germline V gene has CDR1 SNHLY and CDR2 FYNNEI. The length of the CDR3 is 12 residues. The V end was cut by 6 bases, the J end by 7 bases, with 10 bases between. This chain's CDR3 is CASSPDSQPQHF. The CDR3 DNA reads TGTGCCAGCAGCCCTGACAGCCAGCCCCAGCATTTT. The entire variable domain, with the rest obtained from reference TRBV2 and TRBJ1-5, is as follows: EPEVTQTPSHQVTQMGQEVILRCVPISNHLYFYWYRQILGQKVEFLVSFYNNEISEKSEIFDDQFSVERPDGSNFTLKIRSTKLEDSAMYFCASSPDSQPQHFGDGTRLSIL.

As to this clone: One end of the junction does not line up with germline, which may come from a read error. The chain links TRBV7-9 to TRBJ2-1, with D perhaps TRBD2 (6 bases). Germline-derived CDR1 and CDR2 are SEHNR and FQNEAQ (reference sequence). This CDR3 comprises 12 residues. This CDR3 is CASSLEGLAVLF. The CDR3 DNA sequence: TGTGCCAGCAGCTTAGAAGGGTTAGCGGTACTCTTC. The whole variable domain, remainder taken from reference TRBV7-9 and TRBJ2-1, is DTGVSQNPRHKITKRGQNVTFRCDPISEHNRLYWYRQTLGQGPEFLTYFQNEAQLEKSRLLSDRFSAERPKGSFSTLEIQRTEQGDSAMYLCASSLEGLAVLFGPGTRLTVL.